The 14 T cell receptor beta chains below were found in one sample sequenced in a study of cytomegalovirus exposure and HLA in healthy donors. 13 Jbeta primers and 60 Vbeta primers were used for the PCR. Generated by immunoSEQ multiplex PCR, the TCRdb table keeps only in-frame clones and is missing some. The sample yields about 120,000 clones, about 80% seen once. The sample consisted of PBMCs. The receptors derive from a man between 18 and 35 years old in good health and CMV-seronegative.

V and J are TRBV19 and TRBJ1-1; 7 bases match TRBD1. V lost 3 bases and J lost 4; bases outside the gene matches: 8. The CDR3 has 15 amino acids. Germline CDR1 is LNHDA and CDR2 is SQIVND (reference sequence). CDR3 sequence reads: CASSMGQLDFTEAFF. The CDR3 bases are TGTGCCAGTAGTATGGGACAGCTGGATTTCACTGAAGCTTTCTTT.

The chain couples TRBV4-2 to TRBJ2-3; 9 bases line up with TRBD2. Germline assignment: CDR1 LGHNA and CDR2 YNFKEQ. J was trimmed by 0 bases and V by 3 bases; bases with no gene match: 1. The CDR3 is 15 residues long. The CDR3 coding sequence is TGTGCCAGCAGCCAGCGGGGGGGCAGCACAGATACGCAGTATTTT. Its translation is CASSQRGGSTDTQYF.

The CDR3: CASSDGGAGSSPLHF. CDR3 bases: TGTGCCAGCAGTGACGGGGGGGCAGGCAGTTCACCCCTCCACTTT. This rearrangement joins TRBV25-1 to TRBJ1-6; TRBD1 is a possible D gene (6 bases). CDR3 length: 15 amino acids. Germline V CDR1 and CDR2: MGHDK, SYGVNS. Trimming left V 3 bases short and J 9 bases short, with 15 bases between.

The CDR3 sequence is CASSPPGDMNTEAFF. CDR3 nucleotide sequence: TGTGCCAGCAGTCCACCGGGGGATATGAACACTGAAGCTTTCTTT. V usage is TRBV28 and J usage is TRBJ1-1; TRBD1 is a possible D gene (5 bases). V lost 5 bases, J lost 0 bases, and 13 bases lay in between. CDR3 size: 15 residues. In germline, CDR1 is MDHEN, CDR2 SYDVKM.

This clone appeared a few times. The chain carries TRBV6-1 and TRBJ1-6; TRBD1 agrees at 7 bases. CDR1 and CDR2 from the germline V gene are MNHNS and SASEGT. This CDR3 is 14 amino acids long. V was clipped by 6 bases and J by 6 bases; unmatched bases: 5. The CDR3 is CASRPGQLNSPLHF. In DNA, the CDR3 is TGTGCCAGCAGACCGGGACAGCTTAATTCACCCCTCCACTTT.

This clone has just a few counts. This chain links TRBV5-4 with TRBJ1-1; D might be TRBD1 (6 bases). Trimming cost V 2 bases and J 0 bases, with 14 bases left between them. This CDR3 comprises 16 residues. Per the germline V gene, CDR1 is SGHNT and CDR2 is YYREEE (reference sequence). In DNA form, the CDR3 reads TGTGCCAGCAGCTTACCGACTCAGGGGATGAACACTGAAGCTTTCTTT. This encodes CASSLPTQGMNTEAFF.

J is TRBJ2-2 and V is TRBV11-2; TRBD1 aligns across 7 bases. The CDR3 loop spans 15 amino acids. V shed 2 bases and J 0 bases; nucleotides not matched to a gene: 0. Germline V CDR1 and CDR2: SGHAT, FQNNGV. The CDR3 sequence: CASSLTGANTGELFF. In DNA, the CDR3 is TGTGCCAGCAGCTTAACAGGGGCGAACACCGGGGAGCTGTTTTTT.

This clone showed up just a few times. The chain employs TRBV19 and TRBJ1-1, with TRBD1 matching over 8 bases. CDR1 and CDR2 (germline): LNHDA, SQIVND (reference sequence). The V gene end was trimmed by 7 bases and the J gene end by 6 bases; junction bases not matched to a gene: 7. The CDR3 totals 13 residues. The CDR3 nucleotides are TGTGCCAGTACGGGACAGGATCGCGCTGAAGCTTTCTTT. It is translated as CASTGQDRAEAFF.

The V and J genes are TRBV4-2 and TRBJ1-6; D gene ambiguous. CDR1 and CDR2 (germline): LGHNA, YNFKEQ. Between the trimmed V and J ends, which lost 1 base and 5 bases, there was a span of 9 bases. This CDR3 has 15 amino acids. The CDR3, as DNA: TGTGCCAGCAGCCAAGCTGCGGGGAATAATTCACCCCTCCACTTT. This gives the protein CASSQAAGNNSPLHF.

V is TRBV7-2 and J is TRBJ2-6; 7 bases are shared with TRBD1. The CDR3 contains 18 residues. J gave up 0 bases and V 3 bases, and 8 bases lay outside the gene matches. Looked up from germline, CDR1 is SGHTA and CDR2 is FQGNSA. For the CDR3, the DNA is TGTGCCAGCAGCTTGACAGGGCTGGGAGTCTCTGGGGCCAACGTCCTGACTTTC. Translation gives CASSLTGLGVSGANVLTF.

The chain has TRBV5-1 and TRBJ1-4; perhaps TRBD1 as D (5 bases). This CDR3 has 14 amino acids. Germline lookup yields CDR1 SGHRS and CDR2 YFSETQ. Trimming pared 3 bases from V and 5 bases from J, leaving 11 bases between. The CDR3 here is CASSSGQINEKLFF. The DNA of the CDR3 is TGCGCCAGCAGCTCCGGACAAATAAATGAAAAACTGTTTTTT.

CDR3 DNA sequence: TGTGCCAGCAGCGGCCTAGACCGGCCCGGGGAGCTGTTTTTT. Amino acid sequence: CASSGLDRPGELFF. The rearrangement joins TRBV11-2 to TRBJ2-2; no clear D gene. The CDR3 consists of 14 residues. The V gene's germline CDR1 is SGHAT and CDR2 FQNNGV. The V end lost 5 bases, the J end lost 6 bases, and 13 bases lay between the germline ends. The full variable domain, rest sourced from reference TRBV11-2 and TRBJ2-2, is EAGVAQSPRYKIIEKRQSVAFWCNPISGHATLYWYQQILGQGPKLLIQFQNNGVVDDSQLPKDRFSAERLKGVDSTLKIQPAKLEDSAVYLCASSGLDRPGELFFGEGSRLTVL.

This clone has more than one count but fewer than ten. The chain uses TRBV4-1 and TRBJ1-4; a weak D match, TRBD1 (6 bases). With 5 bases removed from V and 4 bases from J, the gap between germline ends came to 11 bases. The germline CDR1 and CDR2 sequences are MGHRA and YSYEKL. This CDR3 is built from 14 residues. CDR3 loop: CASSDRRLNEKLFF. The CDR3, as DNA: TGCGCCAGCAGCGACAGGAGACTTAATGAAAAACTGTTTTTT.

The chain couples TRBV2 to TRBJ1-5, with 7 bases aligning to TRBD1. J gave up 4 bases and V 8 bases, and 11 bases lay outside the gene matches. CDR1 and CDR2 (germline): SNHLY, FYNNEI. The CDR3 spans 15 residues. CDR3 DNA: TGTGCCAGCTCACCCGGCCGGGACAGAAATCAGCCCCAGCATTTT. Translation: CASSPGRDRNQPQHF.